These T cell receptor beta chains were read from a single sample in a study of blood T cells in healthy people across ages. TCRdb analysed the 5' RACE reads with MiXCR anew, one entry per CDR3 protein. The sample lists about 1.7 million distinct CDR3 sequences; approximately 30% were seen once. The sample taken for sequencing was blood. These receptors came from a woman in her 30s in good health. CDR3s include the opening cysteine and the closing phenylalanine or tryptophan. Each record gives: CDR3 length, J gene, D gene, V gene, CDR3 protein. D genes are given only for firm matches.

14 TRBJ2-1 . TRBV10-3 CASSDSWKSHEQFF
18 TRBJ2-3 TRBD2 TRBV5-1 CASSDPGLAGFGADTQYF
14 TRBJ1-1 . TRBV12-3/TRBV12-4 CASSFGEVGTEAFF
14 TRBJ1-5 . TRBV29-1 CSVIEGAAKQPQHF
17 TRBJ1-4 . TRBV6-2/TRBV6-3 CASSSGKTHATNEKLFF
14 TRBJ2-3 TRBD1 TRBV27 CASSNRGRADTQYF
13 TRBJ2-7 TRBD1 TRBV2 CASTGDRGYEQYF
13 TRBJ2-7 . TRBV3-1 CASSQEGDSEQYF
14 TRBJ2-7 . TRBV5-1 CASSLGSSSYEQYF
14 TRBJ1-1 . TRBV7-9 CASSPISSRPEAFF
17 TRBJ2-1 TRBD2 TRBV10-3 CAIGGLAGGSSYNEQFF
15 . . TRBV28 CASSWGFSSYNEQYF
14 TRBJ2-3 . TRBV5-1 CASSFEGSTDTQYF
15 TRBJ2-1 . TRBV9 CASSVAVTPYNEQFF
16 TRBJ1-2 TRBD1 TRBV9 CAGSVARRTGNYGYTF
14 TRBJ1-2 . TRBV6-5 CASSYSGLGYGHTF
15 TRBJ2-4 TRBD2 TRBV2 CASTGTSGGGSPQYF
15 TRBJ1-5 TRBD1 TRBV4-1 CASSHPDRAYQPQHF
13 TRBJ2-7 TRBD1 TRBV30 CAWSKGTAYEQYF
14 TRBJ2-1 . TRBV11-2 CASSPSGPYNEQVF
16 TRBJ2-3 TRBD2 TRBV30 CAWKGLAGSRTDTQYF
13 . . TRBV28 CVSIGTILYEQYF
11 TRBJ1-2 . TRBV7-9 CIVGLNYGYTF
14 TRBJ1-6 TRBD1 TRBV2 CASIGTAKNSPLHF
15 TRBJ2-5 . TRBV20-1 CSARDYGVDTKTQYF
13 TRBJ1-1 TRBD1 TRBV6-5 CASSNRGGTEAFF
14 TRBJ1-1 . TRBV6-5 CASSFRRMNTEAFF
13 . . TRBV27 CASRGPGSYEQYF
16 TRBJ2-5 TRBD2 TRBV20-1 CSARGGSGRSRETQYF
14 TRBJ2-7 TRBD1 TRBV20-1 CSAGNRGSSYEQYF
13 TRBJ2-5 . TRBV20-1 CSARNGPQETQYF
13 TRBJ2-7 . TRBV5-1 CASSLCTSCEQYF
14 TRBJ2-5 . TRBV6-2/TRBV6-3 CASSYPPEEETQYF
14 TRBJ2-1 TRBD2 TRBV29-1 CSVGGLAGVNEQFF
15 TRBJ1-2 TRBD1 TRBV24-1 CATSDFRQGVAGYTF
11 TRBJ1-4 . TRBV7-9 CASAWAGKLFF
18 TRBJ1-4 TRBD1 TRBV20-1 CSARDSRGPGGLYEKLFF
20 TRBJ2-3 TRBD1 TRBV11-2 CASSLVAGTASVKYPDTQYF
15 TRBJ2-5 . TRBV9 CASSVVGGRGGTQYF
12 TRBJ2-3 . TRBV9 CASSVWSDTQYF
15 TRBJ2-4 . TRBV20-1 CSASLWRGAKNIQYF
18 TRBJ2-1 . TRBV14 CASSQDTQRLRPNNEQFF
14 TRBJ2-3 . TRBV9 CVSSVVEGTDTQYF
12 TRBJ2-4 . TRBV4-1 CASSQATSVQYF
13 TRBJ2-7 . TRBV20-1 CSAAGTRTYEQYF
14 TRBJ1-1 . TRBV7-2 CASSHQGSYTEAFF
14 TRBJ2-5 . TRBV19 CASSMGGSQETQYF
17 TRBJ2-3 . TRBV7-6 CASSFDPGTSLTDTQYF
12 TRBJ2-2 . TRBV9 CASVSYTGELFF
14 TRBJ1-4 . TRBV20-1 CSARPGSFNEKLFF
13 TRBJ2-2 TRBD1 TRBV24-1 CATQTGVTGELFF
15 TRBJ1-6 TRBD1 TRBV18 CASSTTGGRDSPLHF
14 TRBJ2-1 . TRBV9 CASNRFSGENEQFF
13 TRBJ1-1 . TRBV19 CASSQGWDTEAFF
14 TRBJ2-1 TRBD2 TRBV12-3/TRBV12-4 CAGRSGVTYNEQFF